The source of this TCR beta chain is a study of regulatory T cells in long-lasting Graves disease. Whole-study results and caveats: Peripheral blood alone, not thyroid tissue, underwent study. Favored usage of TRBV28, TRBJ1-2 and TRBJ2-5 was recorded in persistent disease.

In this sample, this clonotype turned up a few times. The antigen is unknown. Time point described: persistent/refractory GD, antithyroid drugs over 5 years with positive TRAb. Researchers made the TCR library from RNA that was extracted from PBMCs. Graves' disease diagnoses used American Thyroid Association guidelines. The J segment lost 3 bases and the V segment lost 0 bases, leaving 8 bases of the junction unmatched. Germline CDR1 DFQATT, CDR2 SNEGSKA (reference sequence). The CDR3 covers 16 residues. The TCR beta library used iRepertoire HTBI primers with Arm-PCR amplification of CDR3. TCRdb processed the multiplex PCR reads anew with MiXCR; each CDR3 protein has one entry. Of a few hundred thousand distinct CDR3 sequences in the sample, about 21% were seen once.

Source: peripheral blood mononuclear cells (PBMCs), taken when the disease was refractory, from a patient treated with antithyroid drugs. This sequence joins TRBV20-1 and TRBJ2-7, with 10 bases that match TRBD2. The clonotype comes from a female donor with Graves disease. The CDR3 DNA reads as TGCAGTGCTAGAGAAGAAAGCGGGAGGGCCGTCTACGAGCAGTACTTC. It specifies CSAREESGRAVYEQYF.